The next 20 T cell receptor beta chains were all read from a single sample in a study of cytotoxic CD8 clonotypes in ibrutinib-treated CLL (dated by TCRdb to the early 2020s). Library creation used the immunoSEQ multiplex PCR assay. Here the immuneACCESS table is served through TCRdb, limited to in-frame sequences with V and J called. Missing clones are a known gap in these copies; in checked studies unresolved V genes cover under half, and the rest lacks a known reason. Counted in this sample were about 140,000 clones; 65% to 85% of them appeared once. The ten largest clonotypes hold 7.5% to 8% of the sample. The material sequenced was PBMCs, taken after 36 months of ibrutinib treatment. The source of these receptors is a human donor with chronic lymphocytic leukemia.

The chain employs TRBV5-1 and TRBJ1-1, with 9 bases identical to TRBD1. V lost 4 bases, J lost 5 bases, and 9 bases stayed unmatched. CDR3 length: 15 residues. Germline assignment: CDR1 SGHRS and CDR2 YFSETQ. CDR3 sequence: CASSNGQGRGTEAFF. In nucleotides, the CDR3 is TGCGCCAGCAGCAATGGACAGGGGAGAGGAACTGAAGCTTTCTTT.

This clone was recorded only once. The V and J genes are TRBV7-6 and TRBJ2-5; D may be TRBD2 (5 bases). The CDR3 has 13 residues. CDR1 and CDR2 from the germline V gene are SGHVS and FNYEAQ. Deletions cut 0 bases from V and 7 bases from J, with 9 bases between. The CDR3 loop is CASSLAGVGTQYF. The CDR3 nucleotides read TGTGCCAGCAGCTTAGCGGGAGTGGGGACCCAGTACTTC. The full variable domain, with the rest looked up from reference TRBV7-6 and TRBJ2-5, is GAGVSQSPRYKVTKRGQDVALRCDPISGHVSLYWYRQALGQGPEFLTYFNYEAQQDKSGLPNDRFSAERPEGSISTLTIQRTEQRDSAMYRCASSLAGVGTQYFGPGTRLLVL.

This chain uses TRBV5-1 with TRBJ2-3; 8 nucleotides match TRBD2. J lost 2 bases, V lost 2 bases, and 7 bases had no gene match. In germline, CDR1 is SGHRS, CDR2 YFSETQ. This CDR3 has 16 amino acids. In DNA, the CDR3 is TGCGCCAGCAGCTTACAAGCGGGAGCTATCACAGATACGCAGTATTTT. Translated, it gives CASSLQAGAITDTQYF. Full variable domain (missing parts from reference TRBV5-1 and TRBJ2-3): KAGVTQTPRYLIKTRGQQVTLSCSPISGHRSVSWYQQTPGQGLQFLFEYFSETQRNKGNFPGRFSGRQFSNSRSEMNVSTLELGDSALYLCASSLQAGAITDTQYFGPGTRLTVL.

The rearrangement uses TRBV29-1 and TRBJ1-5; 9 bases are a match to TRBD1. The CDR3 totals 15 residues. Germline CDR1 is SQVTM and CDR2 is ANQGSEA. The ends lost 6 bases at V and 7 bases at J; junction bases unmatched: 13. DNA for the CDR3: TGCAGCGTCCAAGACCATGGGACAGGGTTGCAGCCCCAGCATTTT. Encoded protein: CSVQDHGTGLQPQHF.

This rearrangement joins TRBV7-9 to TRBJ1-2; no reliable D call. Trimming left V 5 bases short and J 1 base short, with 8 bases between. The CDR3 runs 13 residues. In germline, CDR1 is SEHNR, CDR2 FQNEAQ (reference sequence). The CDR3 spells CASSLGYNYGYTF. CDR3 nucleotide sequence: TGTGCCAGCAGCCTAGGGTATAACTATGGCTACACCTTC.

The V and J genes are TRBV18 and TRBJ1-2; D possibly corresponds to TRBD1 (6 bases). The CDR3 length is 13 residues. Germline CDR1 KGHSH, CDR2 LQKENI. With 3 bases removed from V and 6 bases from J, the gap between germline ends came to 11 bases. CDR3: CASSPDNRDGYTF. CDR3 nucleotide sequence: TGTGCCAGCTCACCGGACAACAGGGATGGCTACACCTTC. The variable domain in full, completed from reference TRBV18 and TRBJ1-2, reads NAGVMQNPRHLVRRRGQEARLRCSPMKGHSHVYWYRQLPEEGLKFMVYLQKENIIDESGMPKERFSAEFPKEGPSILRIQQVVRGDSAAYFCASSPDNRDGYTFGSGTRLTVV.

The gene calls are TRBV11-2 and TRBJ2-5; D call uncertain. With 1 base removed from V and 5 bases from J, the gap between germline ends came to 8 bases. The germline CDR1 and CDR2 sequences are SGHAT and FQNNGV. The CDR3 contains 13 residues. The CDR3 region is CASSLAEWETQYF. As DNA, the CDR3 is TGTGCCAGCAGCTTAGCAGAGTGGGAGACCCAGTACTTC.

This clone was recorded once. CDR3 protein: CASSARDRGGGYTF. In DNA form, the CDR3 reads TGTGCCAGCAGTGCCAGGGACAGGGGTGGTGGCTACACCTTC. The V gene is TRBV2, the J gene TRBJ1-2; 10 nucleotides align to TRBD1. Germline V gene data show CDR1 as SNHLY and CDR2 as FYNNEI. The CDR3 has 14 amino acids. With V trimmed by 4 bases and J by 7 bases, 6 bases remained unmatched.

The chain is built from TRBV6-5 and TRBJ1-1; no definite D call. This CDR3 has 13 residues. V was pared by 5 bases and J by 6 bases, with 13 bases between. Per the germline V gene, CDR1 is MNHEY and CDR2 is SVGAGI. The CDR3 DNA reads TGTGCCAGCAGTACTGACCGGCGCTCTGAAGCTTTCTTT. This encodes CASSTDRRSEAFF.

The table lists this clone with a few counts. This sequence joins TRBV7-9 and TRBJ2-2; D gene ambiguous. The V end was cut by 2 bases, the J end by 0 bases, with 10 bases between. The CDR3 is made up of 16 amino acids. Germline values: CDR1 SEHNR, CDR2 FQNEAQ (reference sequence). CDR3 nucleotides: TGTGCCAGCAGCTTAAATGCAGGACCGAACACCGGGGAGCTGTTTTTT. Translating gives CASSLNAGPNTGELFF. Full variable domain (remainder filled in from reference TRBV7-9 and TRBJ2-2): DTGVSQNPRHKITKRGQNVTFRCDPISEHNRLYWYRQTLGQGPEFLTYFQNEAQLEKSRLLSDRFSAERPKGSFSTLEIQRTEQGDSAMYLCASSLNAGPNTGELFFGEGSRLTVL.

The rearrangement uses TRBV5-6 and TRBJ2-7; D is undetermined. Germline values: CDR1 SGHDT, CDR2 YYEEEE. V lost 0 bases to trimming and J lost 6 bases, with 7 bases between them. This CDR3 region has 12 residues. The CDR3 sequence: CASSLGSFEQYF. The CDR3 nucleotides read TGTGCCAGCAGCTTGGGAAGTTTCGAGCAGTACTTC.

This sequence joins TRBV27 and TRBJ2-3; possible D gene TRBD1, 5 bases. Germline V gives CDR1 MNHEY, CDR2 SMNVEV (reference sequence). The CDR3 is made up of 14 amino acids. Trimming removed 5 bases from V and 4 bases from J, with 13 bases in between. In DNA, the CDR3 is TGTGCCAGCAGTAAGACAGAAGTCGCAGATACGCAGTATTTT. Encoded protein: CASSKTEVADTQYF.

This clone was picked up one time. CDR3 loop: CASSTLVSDTQYF. The CDR3 DNA reads TGTGCCAGTAGTACCCTGGTATCAGATACGCAGTATTTT. J is TRBJ2-3 and V is TRBV19; D not certain. CDR3 length: 13 residues. The V gene lost 4 bases and the J gene lost 4 bases, with 9 bases spanning the gap. The germline gives CDR1 LNHDA, CDR2 SQIVND (reference sequence).

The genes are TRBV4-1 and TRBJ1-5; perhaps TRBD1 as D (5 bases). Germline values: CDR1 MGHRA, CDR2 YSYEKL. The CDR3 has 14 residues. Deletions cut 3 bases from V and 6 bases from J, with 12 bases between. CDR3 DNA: TGCGCCAGCAGCCAGGATCAGGGAACTCAGCCCCAGCATTTT. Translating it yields CASSQDQGTQPQHF.

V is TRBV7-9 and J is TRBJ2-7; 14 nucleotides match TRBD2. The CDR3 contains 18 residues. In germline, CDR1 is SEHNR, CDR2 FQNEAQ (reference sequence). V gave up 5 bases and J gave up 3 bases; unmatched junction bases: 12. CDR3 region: CASSAGLAGGPFLYEQYF. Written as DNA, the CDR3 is TGTGCCAGCAGCGCCGGACTAGCGGGGGGCCCTTTCCTCTACGAGCAGTACTTC.

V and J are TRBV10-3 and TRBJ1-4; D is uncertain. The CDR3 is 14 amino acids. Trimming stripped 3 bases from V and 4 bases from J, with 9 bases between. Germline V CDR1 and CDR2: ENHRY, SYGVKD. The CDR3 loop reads CAISDQAFNEKLFF. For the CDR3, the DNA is TGTGCCATCAGTGACCAAGCCTTTAATGAAAAACTGTTTTTT.

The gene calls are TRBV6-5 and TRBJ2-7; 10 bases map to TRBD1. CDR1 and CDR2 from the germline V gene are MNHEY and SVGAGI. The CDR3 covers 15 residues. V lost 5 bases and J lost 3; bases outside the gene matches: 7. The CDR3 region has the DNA TGTGCCAGCAGTGGCGGGACAGGGGACTTCTACGAGCAGTACTTC. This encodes CASSGGTGDFYEQYF.

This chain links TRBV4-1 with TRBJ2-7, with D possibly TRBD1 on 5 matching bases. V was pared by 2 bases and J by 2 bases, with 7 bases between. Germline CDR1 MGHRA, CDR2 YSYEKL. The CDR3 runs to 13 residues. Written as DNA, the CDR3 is TGCGCCAGCAGCCAAACAGGACCCTACGAGCAGTACTTC. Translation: CASSQTGPYEQYF.

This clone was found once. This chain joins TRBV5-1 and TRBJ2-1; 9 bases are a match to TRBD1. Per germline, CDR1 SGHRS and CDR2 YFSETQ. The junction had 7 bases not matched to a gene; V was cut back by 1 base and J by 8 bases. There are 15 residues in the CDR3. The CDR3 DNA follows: TGCGCCAGCAGCTTGCCTTTGGGACAGGGTCATGAGCAGTTCTTC. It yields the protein CASSLPLGQGHEQFF. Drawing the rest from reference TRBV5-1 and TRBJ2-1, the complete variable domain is KAGVTQTPRYLIKTRGQQVTLSCSPISGHRSVSWYQQTPGQGLQFLFEYFSETQRNKGNFPGRFSGRQFSNSRSEMNVSTLELGDSALYLCASSLPLGQGHEQFFGPGTRLTVL.

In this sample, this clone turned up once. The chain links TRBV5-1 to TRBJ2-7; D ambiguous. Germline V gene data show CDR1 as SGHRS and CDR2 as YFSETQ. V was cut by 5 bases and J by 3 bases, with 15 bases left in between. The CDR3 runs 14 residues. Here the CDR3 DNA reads TGCGCCAGCAGTCCCCTCGGCGTGAACTACGAGCAGTACTTC. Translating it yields CASSPLGVNYEQYF.